This TCR beta chain was retrieved from a study of preoperative IRX-2 immunotherapy in early breast cancer. TCRdb's copy holds only in-frame clones and misses some; the assay was immunoSEQ multiplex PCR. The sample has approximately 3,200 clones; more than 65% are singletons. There are 13 residues in the CDR3. Germline CDR1 reads SQVTM; CDR2 reads ANQGSEA. Trimming removed 7 bases at V and 2 bases at J, with 12 bases between. This clone was seen more than once but under ten times. Indicated treatment: preoperative locoregional IRX-2 cytokine immunotherapy. This phase Ib study tested locoregional IRX-2 cytokine immunotherapy given before surgery.

The sequence was collected from a human donor with breast cancer. The chain has TRBV29-1 and TRBJ1-3, with D maybe TRBD1 (5 bases). The source was tumor tissue, collected after IRX-2 immunotherapy. The CDR3 protein is CSASVGAGNTIYF. CDR3 DNA: TGCAGCGCCTCGGTAGGGGCTGGAAACACCATATATTTT.